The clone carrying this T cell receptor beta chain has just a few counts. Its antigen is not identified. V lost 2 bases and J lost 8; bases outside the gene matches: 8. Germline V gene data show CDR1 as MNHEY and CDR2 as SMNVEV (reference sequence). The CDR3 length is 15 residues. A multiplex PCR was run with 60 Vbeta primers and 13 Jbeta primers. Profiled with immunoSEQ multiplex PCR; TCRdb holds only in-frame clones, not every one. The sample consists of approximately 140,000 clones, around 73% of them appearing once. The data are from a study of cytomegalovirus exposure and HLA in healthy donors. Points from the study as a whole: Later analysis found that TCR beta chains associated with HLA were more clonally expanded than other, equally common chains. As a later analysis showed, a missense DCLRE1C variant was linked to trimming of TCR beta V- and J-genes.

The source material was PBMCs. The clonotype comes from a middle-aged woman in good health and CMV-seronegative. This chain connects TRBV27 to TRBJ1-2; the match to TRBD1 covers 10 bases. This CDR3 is CASSLGKDRGPGYTF. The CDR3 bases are TGTGCCAGCAGTTTAGGGAAAGACAGGGGGCCGGGCTACACCTTC.